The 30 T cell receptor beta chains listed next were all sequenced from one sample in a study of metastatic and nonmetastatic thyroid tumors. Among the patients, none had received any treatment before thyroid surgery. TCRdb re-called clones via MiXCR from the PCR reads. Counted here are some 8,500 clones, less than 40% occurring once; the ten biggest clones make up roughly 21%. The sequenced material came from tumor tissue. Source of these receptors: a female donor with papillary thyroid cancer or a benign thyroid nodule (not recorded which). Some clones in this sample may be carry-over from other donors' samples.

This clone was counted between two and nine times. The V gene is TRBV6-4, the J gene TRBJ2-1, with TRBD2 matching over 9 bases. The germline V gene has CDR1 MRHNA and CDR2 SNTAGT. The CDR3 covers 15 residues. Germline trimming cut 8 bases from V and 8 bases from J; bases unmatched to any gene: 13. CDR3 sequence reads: CASSKGASGIYEQFF. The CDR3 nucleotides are TGTGCCAGCTCTAAGGGGGCTAGCGGGATCTATGAGCAGTTCTTC.

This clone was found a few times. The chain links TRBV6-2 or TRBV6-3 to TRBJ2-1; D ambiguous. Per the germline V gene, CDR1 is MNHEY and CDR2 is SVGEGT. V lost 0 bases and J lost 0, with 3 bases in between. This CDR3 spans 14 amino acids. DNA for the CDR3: TGTGCCAGCAGTTACTCGGTCTCCTACAATGAGCAGTTCTTC. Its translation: CASSYSVSYNEQFF.

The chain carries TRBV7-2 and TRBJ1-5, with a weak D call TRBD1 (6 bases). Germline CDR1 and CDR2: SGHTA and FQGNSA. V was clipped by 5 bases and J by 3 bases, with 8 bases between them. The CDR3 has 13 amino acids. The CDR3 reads CASSRDNNQPQHF. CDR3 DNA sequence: TGTGCCAGCAGCCGGGACAACAATCAGCCCCAGCATTTT.

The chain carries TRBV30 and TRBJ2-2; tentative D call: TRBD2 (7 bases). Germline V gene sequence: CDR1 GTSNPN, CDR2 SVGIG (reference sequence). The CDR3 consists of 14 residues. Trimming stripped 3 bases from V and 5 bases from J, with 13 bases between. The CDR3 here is CAWRTQGGTGELFF. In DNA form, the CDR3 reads TGTGCCTGGAGGACACAGGGAGGGACCGGGGAGCTGTTTTTT. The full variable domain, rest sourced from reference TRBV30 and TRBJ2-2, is SQTIHQWPATLVQPVGSPLSLECTVEGTSNPNLYWYRQAAGRGLQLLFYSVGIGQISSEVPQNLSASRPQDRQFILSSKKLLLSDSGFYLCAWRTQGGTGELFFGEGSRLTVL.

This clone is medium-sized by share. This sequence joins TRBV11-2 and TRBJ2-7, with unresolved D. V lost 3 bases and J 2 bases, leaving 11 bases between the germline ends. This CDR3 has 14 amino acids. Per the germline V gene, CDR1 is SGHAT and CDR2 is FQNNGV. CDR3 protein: CASSLTKIPYEQYF. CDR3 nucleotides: TGTGCCAGCAGCTTGACAAAGATACCCTACGAGCAGTACTTC.

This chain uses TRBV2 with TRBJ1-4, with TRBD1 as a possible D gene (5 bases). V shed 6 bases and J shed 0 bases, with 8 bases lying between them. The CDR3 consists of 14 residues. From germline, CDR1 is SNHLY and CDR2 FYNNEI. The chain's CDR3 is CASRKGATNEKLFF. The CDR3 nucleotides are TGTGCCAGCAGGAAAGGGGCAACTAATGAAAAACTGTTTTTT.

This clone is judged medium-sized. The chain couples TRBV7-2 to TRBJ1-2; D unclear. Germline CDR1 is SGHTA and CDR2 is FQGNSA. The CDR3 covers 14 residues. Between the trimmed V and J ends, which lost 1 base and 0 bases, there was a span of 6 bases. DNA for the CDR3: TGTGCCAGCAGCTTAGGTTACTCTAACTATGGCTACACCTTC. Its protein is CASSLGYSNYGYTF.

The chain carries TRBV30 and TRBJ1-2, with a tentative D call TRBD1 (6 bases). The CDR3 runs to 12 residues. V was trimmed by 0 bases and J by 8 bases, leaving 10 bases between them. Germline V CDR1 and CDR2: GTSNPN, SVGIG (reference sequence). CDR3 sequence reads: CAWSVGHLGYTF. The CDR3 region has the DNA TGTGCCTGGAGTGTGGGACATTTGGGCTACACCTTC.

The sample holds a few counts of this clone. The CDR3 DNA sequence: TGTGCCAGCAGTCGAAGGTGGGACAGGACTGATCAGCCCCAGCATTTT. Protein product: CASSRRWDRTDQPQHF. This chain uses TRBV6-1 with TRBJ1-5; 8 nucleotides agree with TRBD1. V was clipped by 5 bases and J by 5 bases; unmatched bases: 11. The germline gives CDR1 MNHNS, CDR2 SASEGT. This CDR3 is 16 amino acids long.

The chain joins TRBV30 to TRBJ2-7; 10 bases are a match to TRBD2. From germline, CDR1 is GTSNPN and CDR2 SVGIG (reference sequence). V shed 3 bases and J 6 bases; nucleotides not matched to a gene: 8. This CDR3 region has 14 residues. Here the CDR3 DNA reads TGTGCCTGGAGACCTCTAGCGGGAGTTGGCGAGCAGTACGTC. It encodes CAWRPLAGVGEQYV.

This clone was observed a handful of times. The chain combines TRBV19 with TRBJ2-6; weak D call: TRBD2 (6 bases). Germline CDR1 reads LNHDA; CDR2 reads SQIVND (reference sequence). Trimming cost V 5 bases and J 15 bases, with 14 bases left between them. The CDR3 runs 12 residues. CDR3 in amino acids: CASSPQSTSLTF. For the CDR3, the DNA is TGTGCCAGTAGTCCCCAATCGACTAGCCTGACTTTC.

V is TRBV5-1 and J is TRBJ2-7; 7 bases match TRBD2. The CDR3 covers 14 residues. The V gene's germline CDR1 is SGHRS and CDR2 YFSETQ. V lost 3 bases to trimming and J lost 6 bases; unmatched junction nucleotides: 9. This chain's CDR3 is CASSSAGTISEQYF. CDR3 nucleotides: TGCGCCAGCAGCTCGGCCGGGACTATTTCCGAGCAGTACTTC.

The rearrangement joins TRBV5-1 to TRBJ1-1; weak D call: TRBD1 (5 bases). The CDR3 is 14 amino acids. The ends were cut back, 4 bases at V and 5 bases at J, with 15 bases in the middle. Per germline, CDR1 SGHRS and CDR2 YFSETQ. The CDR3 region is CASSPPGTSTEAFF. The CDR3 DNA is TGCGCCAGCAGCCCTCCGGGGACGAGTACTGAAGCTTTCTTT.

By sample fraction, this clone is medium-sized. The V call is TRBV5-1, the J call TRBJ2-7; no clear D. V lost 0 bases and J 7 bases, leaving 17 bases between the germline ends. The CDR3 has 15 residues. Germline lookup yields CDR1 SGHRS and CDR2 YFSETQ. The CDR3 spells CASSLASDGLGEQYF. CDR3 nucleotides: TGCGCCAGCAGCTTGGCGTCGGACGGGCTGGGGGAGCAGTACTTC.

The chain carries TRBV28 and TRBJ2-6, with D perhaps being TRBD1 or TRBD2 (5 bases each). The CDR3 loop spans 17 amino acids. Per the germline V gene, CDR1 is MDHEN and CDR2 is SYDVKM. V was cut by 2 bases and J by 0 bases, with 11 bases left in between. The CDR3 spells CASSLGGELSGANVLTF. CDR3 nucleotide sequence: TGTGCCAGCAGTTTAGGGGGAGAGCTCTCTGGGGCCAACGTCCTGACTTTC.

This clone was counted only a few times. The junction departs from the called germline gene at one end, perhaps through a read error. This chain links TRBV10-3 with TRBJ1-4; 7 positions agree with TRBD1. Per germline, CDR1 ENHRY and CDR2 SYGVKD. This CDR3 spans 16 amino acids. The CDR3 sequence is CAISESTTGSNEKLSF. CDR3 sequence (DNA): TGTGCCATCAGTGAGTCGACGACAGGGTCGAATGAAAAACTGTCTTTT.

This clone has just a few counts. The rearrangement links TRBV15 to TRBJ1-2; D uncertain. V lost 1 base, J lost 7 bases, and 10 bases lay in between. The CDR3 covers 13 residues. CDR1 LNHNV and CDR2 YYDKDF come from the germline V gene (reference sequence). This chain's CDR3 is CATSRVREFGYTF. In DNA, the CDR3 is TGTGCCACCAGCAGAGTTAGGGAGTTTGGCTACACCTTC.

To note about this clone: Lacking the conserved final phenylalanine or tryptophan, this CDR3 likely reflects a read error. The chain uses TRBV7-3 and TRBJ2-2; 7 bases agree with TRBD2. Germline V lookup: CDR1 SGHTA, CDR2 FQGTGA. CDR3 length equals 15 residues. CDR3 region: CASSFARAGTGELFL. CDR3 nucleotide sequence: TGTGCCAGCAGCTTTGCGCGAGCGGGGACCGGTGAGCTGTTTCTT.

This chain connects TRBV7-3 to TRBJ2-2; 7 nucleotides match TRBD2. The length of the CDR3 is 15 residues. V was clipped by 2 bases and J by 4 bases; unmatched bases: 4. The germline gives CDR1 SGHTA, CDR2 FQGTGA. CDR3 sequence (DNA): TGTGCCAGCAGCTTAGCGGGAGCGGTCACCGGGGAGCTGTTTTTT. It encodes CASSLAGAVTGELFF.

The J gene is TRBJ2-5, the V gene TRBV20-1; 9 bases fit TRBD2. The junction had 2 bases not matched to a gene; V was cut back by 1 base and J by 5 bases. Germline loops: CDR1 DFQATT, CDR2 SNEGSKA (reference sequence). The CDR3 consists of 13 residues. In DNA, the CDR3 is TGCAGTGCTAGAGTGGCGGGGGGGGAGACCCAGTACTTC. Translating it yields CSARVAGGETQYF.

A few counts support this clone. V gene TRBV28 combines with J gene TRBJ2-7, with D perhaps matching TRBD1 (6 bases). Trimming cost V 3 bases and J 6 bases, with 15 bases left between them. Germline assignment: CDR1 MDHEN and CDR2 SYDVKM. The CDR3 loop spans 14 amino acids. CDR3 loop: CASSFRQEVPEQYF. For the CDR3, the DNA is TGTGCCAGCAGTTTCCGACAGGAGGTCCCCGAGCAGTACTTC.

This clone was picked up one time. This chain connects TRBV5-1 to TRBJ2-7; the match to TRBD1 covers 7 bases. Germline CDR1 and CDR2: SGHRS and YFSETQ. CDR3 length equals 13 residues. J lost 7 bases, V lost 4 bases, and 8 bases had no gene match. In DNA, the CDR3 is TGCGCCAGCAGCCCCGGGACAGCCGGGGAGCAGTACTTC. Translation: CASSPGTAGEQYF.

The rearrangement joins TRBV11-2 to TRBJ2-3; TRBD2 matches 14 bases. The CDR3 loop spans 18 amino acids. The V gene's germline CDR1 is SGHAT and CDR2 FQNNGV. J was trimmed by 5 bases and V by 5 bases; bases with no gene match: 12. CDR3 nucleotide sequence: TGTGCCAGCAGCCGGACCGGGACTAGCGGGAGTTCGGGAGATACGCAGTATTTT. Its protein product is CASSRTGTSGSSGDTQYF.

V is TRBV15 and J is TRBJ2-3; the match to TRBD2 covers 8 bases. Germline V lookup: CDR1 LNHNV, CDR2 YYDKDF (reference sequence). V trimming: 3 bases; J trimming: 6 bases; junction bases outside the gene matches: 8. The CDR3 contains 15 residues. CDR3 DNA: TGTGCCACCAGCAGTAGCCGGGAGGGAGCCGATACGCAGTATTTT. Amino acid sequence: CATSSSREGADTQYF.

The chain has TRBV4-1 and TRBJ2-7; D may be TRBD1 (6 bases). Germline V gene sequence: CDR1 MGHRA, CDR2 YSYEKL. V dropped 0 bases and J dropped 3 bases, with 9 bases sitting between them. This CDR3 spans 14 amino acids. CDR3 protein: CASSQDRGYYEQYF. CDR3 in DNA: TGCGCCAGCAGCCAAGACAGGGGATACTACGAGCAGTACTTC.

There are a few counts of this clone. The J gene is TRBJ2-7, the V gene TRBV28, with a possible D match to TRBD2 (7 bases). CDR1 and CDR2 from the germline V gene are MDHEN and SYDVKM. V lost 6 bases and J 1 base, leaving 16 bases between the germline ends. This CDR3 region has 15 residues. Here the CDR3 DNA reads TGTGCCAGCAGAGCCCAAGGGGGGGCATCCTACGAGCAGTACTTC. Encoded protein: CASRAQGGASYEQYF.

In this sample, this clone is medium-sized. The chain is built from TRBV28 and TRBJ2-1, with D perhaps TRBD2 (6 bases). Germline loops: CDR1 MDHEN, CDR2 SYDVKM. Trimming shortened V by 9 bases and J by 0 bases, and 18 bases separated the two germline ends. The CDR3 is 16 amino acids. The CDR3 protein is CASGTHARSSYNEQFF. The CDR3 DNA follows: TGTGCCAGTGGGACTCACGCCCGGAGCTCCTACAATGAGCAGTTCTTC.

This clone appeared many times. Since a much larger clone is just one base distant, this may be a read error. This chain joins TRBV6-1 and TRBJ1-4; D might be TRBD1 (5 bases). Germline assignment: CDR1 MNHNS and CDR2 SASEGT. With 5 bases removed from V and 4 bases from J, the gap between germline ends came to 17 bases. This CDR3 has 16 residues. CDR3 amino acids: CASSKQGWGYNEKLFF. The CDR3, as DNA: TGTGCCAGCAGTAAGCAGGGTTGGGGGTATAATGAAAAACTGTTTTTT.

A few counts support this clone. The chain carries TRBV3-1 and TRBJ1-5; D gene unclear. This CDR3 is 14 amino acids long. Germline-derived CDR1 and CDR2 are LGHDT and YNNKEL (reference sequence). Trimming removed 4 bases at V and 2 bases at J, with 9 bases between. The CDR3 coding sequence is TGTGCCAGCAGCCGAAAGCAGGGCAATCAGCCCCAGCATTTT. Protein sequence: CASSRKQGNQPQHF.

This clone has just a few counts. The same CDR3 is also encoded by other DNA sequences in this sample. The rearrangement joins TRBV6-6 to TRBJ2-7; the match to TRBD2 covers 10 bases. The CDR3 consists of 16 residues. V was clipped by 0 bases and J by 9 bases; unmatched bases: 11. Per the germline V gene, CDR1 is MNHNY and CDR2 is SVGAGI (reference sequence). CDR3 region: CASSYSNSLAGTPQYF. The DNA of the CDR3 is TGTGCCAGCAGTTACTCGAACTCACTAGCGGGGACTCCGCAGTACTTC.